The 5 T cell receptor beta chains in this list originate from one sample, sequenced in a study of T cells in narcolepsy. Data came from immunoSEQ multiplex PCR; TCRdb stores just in-frame clones and leaves some out. The table lists about 33,000 clones, around 90% of them singletons. Sequenced input: CD45RA- memory CD4+ T cells from PBMCs. All receptors derive from a human donor with narcolepsy.

The chain employs TRBV29-1 and TRBJ1-1; no clear D gene. V lost 2 bases, J lost 5 bases, and 9 bases lay in between. CDR3 length equals 12 residues. Germline V lookup: CDR1 SQVTM, CDR2 ANQGSEA. The CDR3 coding sequence is TGCAGCGTTGAAATTGGCAGGACTGAAGCTTTCTTT. It codes for CSVEIGRTEAFF.

Only one count was recorded for this clone. J is TRBJ2-3 and V is TRBV10-3; D not resolved. V dropped 0 bases and J dropped 0 bases, with 16 bases sitting between them. Germline lookup yields CDR1 ENHRY and CDR2 SYGVKD. The CDR3 runs to 18 residues. CDR3 bases: TGTGCCATCAGTGAGTCTACCCTCGGACGGCCGAGCACAGATACGCAGTATTTT. Residues: CAISESTLGRPSTDTQYF.

The chain has TRBV28 and TRBJ1-2; 9 bases are a match to TRBD1. Germline-derived CDR1 and CDR2 are MDHEN and SYDVKM. This CDR3 comprises 15 residues. The V gene end was trimmed by 5 bases and the J gene end by 2 bases; junction bases not matched to a gene: 6. CDR3 nucleotide sequence: TGTGCCAGCAGTCTCCCGACAGGGGGAAACTATGGCTACACCTTC. This translates into CASSLPTGGNYGYTF.

This rearrangement joins TRBV6-1 to TRBJ2-5; 9 bases line up with TRBD1. CDR1 and CDR2 (germline): MNHNS, SASEGT. This CDR3 contains 15 residues. V lost 6 bases, J lost 5 bases, and 10 bases stayed unmatched. The CDR3 sequence is CASRRTGEFRETQYF. The CDR3 nucleotides are TGTGCCAGCAGGCGGACAGGGGAGTTTCGGGAGACCCAGTACTTC.

The sample holds one count of this clone. V is TRBV19 and J is TRBJ1-5, with unresolved D. The CDR3 contains 14 residues. Trimming pared 10 bases from V and 4 bases from J, leaving 17 bases between. Germline loops: CDR1 LNHDA, CDR2 SQIVND (reference sequence). Here the CDR3 DNA reads TGTGCCACAGGACGGACCGAGACTAATCAGCCCCAGCATTTT. Protein: CATGRTETNQPQHF.